These 9 T cell receptor beta chains came from one sample sequenced in a study of T cell repertoires in cytomegalovirus infection. TCRdb re-called the reads through MiXCR, storing one row per CDR3 protein. The sample has approximately 730,000 distinct CDR3 sequences, roughly 28% seen once. Antigens of these TCRs are unknown. Sequenced here: cultured CD8+ T cells from PBMCs, sampled from culture after CMV antigen stimulation. The receptors shown here come from a human donor in good health (CMV status not recorded). Some clones in this sample may be carry-over from other donors' samples.

This clonotype was seen a handful of times. The CDR3 here is CASSPSPRQVPREDTEAFF. The CDR3 DNA follows: TGTGCCAGCAGTCCCTCGCCCCGACAGGTCCCGCGGGAGGACACTGAAGCTTTCTTT. This rearrangement joins TRBV6-4 to TRBJ1-1; TRBD1 is a possible D gene (6 bases). Trimming removed 5 bases at V and 3 bases at J, with 28 bases between. CDR1 and CDR2 from the germline V gene are MRHNA and SNTAGT. The CDR3 is 19 residues long.

J is TRBJ1-1 and V is TRBV27; unclear D gene. Germline V gene data show CDR1 as MNHEY and CDR2 as SMNVEV (reference sequence). The CDR3 loop spans 13 amino acids. Trimming cost V 7 bases and J 6 bases, with 15 bases left between them. CDR3 protein: CASTYSPSSEAFF. CDR3 coding DNA: TGTGCCAGCACCTACAGCCCTTCCTCTGAAGCTTTCTTT.

This clonotype was seen a handful of times. The V call is TRBV19, the J call TRBJ1-5, with D perhaps TRBD1 (5 bases). The CDR3 spans 15 residues. Per the germline V gene, CDR1 is LNHDA and CDR2 is SQIVND (reference sequence). The V and J ends lost 2 bases and 0 bases respectively, with 8 bases between them. The CDR3 sequence: CASSIRTNSNQPQHF. The CDR3 DNA reads as TGTGCCAGTAGTATAAGGACAAATAGCAATCAGCCCCAGCATTTT.

Only a few counts were recorded for this clonotype. The V call is TRBV5-4, the J call TRBJ1-1; D ambiguous. V lost 0 bases and J 7 bases, leaving 4 bases between the germline ends. Germline lookup yields CDR1 SGHNT and CDR2 YYREEE (reference sequence). This CDR3 comprises 11 residues. The CDR3 here is CASSLAHEAFF. The CDR3 DNA sequence: TGTGCCAGCAGCTTGGCACATGAAGCTTTCTTT.

This clonotype was observed a handful of times. The genes are TRBV12-3 or TRBV12-4 and TRBJ1-6, with no clear D. CDR3 size: 13 residues. V was trimmed by 10 bases and J by 6 bases, leaving 13 bases between them. CDR3 nucleotides: TGTGCCACCCGGACGGATTTTAATTCACCCCTCCACTTT. It specifies CATRTDFNSPLHF.

The genes are TRBV27 and TRBJ2-5; 9 nucleotides align to TRBD1. CDR3 length: 17 residues. V shed 6 bases, J shed 9 bases, and the junction held 20 bases outside the gene matches. The V gene's germline CDR1 is MNHEY and CDR2 SMNVEV (reference sequence). In DNA form, the CDR3 reads TGTGCCAGCAGCCCTACCCCGGGACAGGGTCTCGAGGGGGCCCAGTACTTC. Amino acids: CASSPTPGQGLEGAQYF.

There are a few counts of this clonotype. This chain connects TRBV6-2 or TRBV6-3 to TRBJ1-1, with TRBD1 identical over 7 bases. With V trimmed by 6 bases and J by 1 base, 2 bases remained unmatched. The CDR3 has 13 residues. Germline CDR1 and CDR2: MNHEY and SVGEGT. CDR3 sequence reads: CASRRQGNTEAFF. As DNA, the CDR3 is TGTGCCAGCAGACGACAGGGGAACACTGAAGCTTTCTTT.

This clonotype was detected a few times. CDR3 protein: CATSSTSRSGNTIYF. The CDR3, as DNA: TGTGCCACCAGCAGCACCTCGAGGTCTGGAAACACCATATATTTT. The genes are TRBV15 and TRBJ1-3; the D is unclear. Trimming left V 3 bases short and J 1 base short, with 10 bases between. The germline V gene has CDR1 LNHNV and CDR2 YYDKDF (reference sequence). CDR3 size: 15 residues.

This clonotype was found a few times. CDR3 nucleotides: TGTGCCAGCAGCCGGACCGGGGCCCAGTACTTC. Protein: CASSRTGAQYF. The chain carries TRBV7-8 and TRBJ2-5, with a possible D match to TRBD2 (5 bases). The CDR3 is made up of 11 amino acids. CDR1 SGHVS and CDR2 FQNEAQ come from the germline V gene. Trimming took 5 bases from V and 9 from J, leaving 10 bases between them.